This T cell receptor (beta chain) is from a study of shared clonotypes between healthy human individuals. Generated by immunoSEQ multiplex PCR, the TCRdb table keeps only in-frame clones and is missing some. This sample has some 1,100,000 clones, with 78% found just once. The sample consisted of memory CD4+ T cells from PBMCs. Subset indicated: CD45RA-negative fraction. The receptor's source is a man younger than 35 in good health. Some clones in this sample may be carry-over from other donors' samples.

CDR3 region: CASSLNRGGSYGYTF. DNA of the CDR3: TGTGCCAGCAGCTTGAACAGAGGTGGGTCCTATGGCTACACCTTC. The chain joins TRBV5-4 to TRBJ1-2; D is uncertain. The germline V and J ends were trimmed by 1 base and 4 bases, with 14 bases remaining between them. This CDR3 is 15 amino acids long. Germline CDR1 is SGHNT and CDR2 is YYREEE (reference sequence).